Following are 13 T cell receptor beta chains from one sample sequenced in a study of human T cells and chemical hapten exposure. TCRdb reanalysed the RACE reads using MiXCR and keeps one entry per CDR3 protein. The table includes about 84,000 distinct CDR3 sequences, 10% detected once. Regarding time point: patch test 2, 6 weeks after DPC sensitization. Stated treatment: therapeutic diphenylcyclopropenone sensitization with weekly scalp DPC. This specimen consisted of whole blood, obtained in connection with sensitization to the hapten diphenylcyclopropenone (DPC). These receptors all come from a woman aged 25 to 39 with alopecia areata. Some clones in this sample may be carry-over from other donors' samples.

This clonotype was seen many times. This chain joins TRBV4-3 and TRBJ1-6, with TRBD1 identical over 9 bases. Unmatched junction bases numbered 2, after V lost 0 bases and J lost 8 bases. CDR1 and CDR2 (germline): LGHNA, YSLEER. The CDR3 sequence is 15 residues long. This CDR3 reads CASSQEWDRDSPLHF. CDR3 nucleotides: TGCGCCAGCAGCCAAGAATGGGACAGGGATTCACCCCTCCACTTT.

The sample holds a few counts of this clonotype. V gene TRBV20-1 combines with J gene TRBJ2-3; the D is unclear. CDR3 length: 10 residues. Germline CDR1 and CDR2: DFQATT and SNEGSKA (reference sequence). V was pared by 3 bases and J by 2 bases, with 0 bases between. CDR3: CSASTDTQYF. The CDR3 DNA reads as TGCAGTGCTAGCACAGATACGCAGTATTTT.

There are many counts of this clonotype. The rearrangement links TRBV29-1 to TRBJ2-4; either TRBD1 or TRBD2 may supply D (6 bases each). Deletions cut 3 bases from V and 3 bases from J, with 12 bases between. The CDR3 loop spans 14 amino acids. From germline, CDR1 is SQVTM and CDR2 ANQGSEA. CDR3 nucleotides: TGCAGCGTTGAGACGGGGGCGGGCAAAAACATTCAGTACTTC. This codes for CSVETGAGKNIQYF.

There are many counts of this clonotype. The V and J genes are TRBV12-3 or TRBV12-4 and TRBJ1-4, with 11 bases aligning to TRBD1. The CDR3 spans 16 residues. V lost 5 bases and J lost 7; bases outside the gene matches: 9. CDR3 amino acids: CASSITGQGGSEKLFF. The CDR3 DNA sequence: TGTGCCAGCAGTATCACGGGACAGGGGGGTAGTGAAAAACTGTTTTTT.

This clonotype has more than one count but fewer than ten. The chain links TRBV18 to TRBJ2-5, with D maybe TRBD1 (5 bases). The germline V gene has CDR1 KGHSH and CDR2 LQKENI. Trimming cost V 5 bases and J 3 bases, with 13 bases left between them. This CDR3 contains 14 residues. The CDR3 coding sequence is TGTGCCAGCTCATATAGGGGATCCGAAGAGACCCAGTACTTC. Amino acid sequence: CASSYRGSEETQYF. The variable domain in full, with the rest retrieved from reference TRBV18 and TRBJ2-5, is NAGVMQNPRHLVRRRGQEARLRCSPMKGHSHVYWYRQLPEEGLKFMVYLQKENIIDESGMPKERFSAEFPKEGPSILRIQQVVRGDSAAYFCASSYRGSEETQYFGPGTRLLVL.

This clonotype was picked up many times. This chain links TRBV6-1 with TRBJ2-1; D not certain. V lost 7 bases and J 0 bases, leaving 16 bases between the germline ends. This CDR3 region has 16 residues. Germline V gives CDR1 MNHNS, CDR2 SASEGT. CDR3 residues: CASMSPTSSSYNEQFF. Here the CDR3 DNA reads TGTGCCAGCATGAGCCCGACCAGCAGCTCCTACAATGAGCAGTTCTTC.

The chain joins TRBV15 to TRBJ1-3; D call uncertain. V was cut by 3 bases and J by 4 bases, with 1 base left in between. Per germline, CDR1 LNHNV and CDR2 YYDKDF (reference sequence). The CDR3 has 11 residues. The CDR3 loop reads CATSRGNTIYF. Here the CDR3 DNA reads TGTGCCACCAGCAGGGGAAACACCATATATTTT.

This clonotype was seen at least ten times. CDR3 DNA sequence: TGTGCCAGCAGCTTAGGGCGTGGCGGCCTTTACGAGCAGTACTTC. Protein product: CASSLGRGGLYEQYF. The chain links TRBV7-2 to TRBJ2-7; D unclear. The ends were cut back, 1 base at V and 4 bases at J, with 14 bases in the middle. The CDR3 is 15 amino acids. From germline, CDR1 is SGHTA and CDR2 FQGNSA.

This clonotype appeared many times. V gene TRBV6-5 combines with J gene TRBJ1-4; D is unresolved. V was trimmed by 5 bases and J by 0 bases, leaving 13 bases between them. The CDR3 is made up of 16 amino acids. CDR1 is MNHEY and CDR2 is SVGAGI in the germline V gene. The CDR3 loop reads CASSNYEQTTNEKLFF. The CDR3 DNA is TGTGCCAGCAGTAACTATGAGCAGACAACTAATGAAAAACTGTTTTTT.

Of note for this clonotype: A much bigger clone sits one base away, suggesting this may be a read error. This chain joins TRBV7-9 and TRBJ2-2, with 7 positions matching TRBD2. The V segment lost 5 bases and the J segment 7 bases; nucleotides outside the gene matches: 10. Per the germline V gene, CDR1 is SEHNR and CDR2 is FQNEAQ (reference sequence). CDR3 length: 15 amino acids. CDR3 bases: TGTGCCAGCAGCCCCTCCGGGGGGTTCGGCGGGGAGCTGTTTTTT. Its protein is CASSPSGGFGGELFF.

The table lists this clonotype with a few counts. The chain combines TRBV7-3 with TRBJ2-1; tentative D call: TRBD1 (5 bases). V shed 3 bases and J shed 6 bases, with 12 bases lying between them. The CDR3 consists of 14 residues. From germline, CDR1 is SGHTA and CDR2 FQGTGA. This chain's CDR3 is CASSFRERSNEQFF. CDR3 nucleotide sequence: TGTGCCAGCAGCTTCAGGGAAAGGAGCAATGAGCAGTTCTTC.

Turning to this clonotype: Since a much larger clone is just one base distant, this may be a read error. This chain uses TRBV14 with TRBJ2-1, with a weak D call TRBD2 (5 bases). The CDR3 has 13 residues. Germline assignment: CDR1 SGHDN and CDR2 FVKESK. CDR3: CASSQILEGEQLF. CDR3 DNA: TGTGCCAGCAGCCAAATACTAGAAGGTGAGCAGCTCTTC.

As regards this clonotype: A junction end diverges from the germline sequence, so it may reflect a read error. The V and J genes are TRBV28 and TRBJ2-3, with D possibly being TRBD2 (5 bases). This CDR3 contains 15 residues. CDR1 and CDR2 (germline): MDHEN, SYDVKM. The CDR3 sequence is CASSFLLPSTDTEYF. CDR3 DNA sequence: TGTGCCAGCAGTTTTCTCCTACCTAGCACAGATACGGAGTATTTT.